This is a list of T cell receptor beta chains from one sample in a study of T and B cells in COVID-19 patients. TCRdb redid the calling of the multiplex PCR reads with MiXCR, one entry per CDR3 protein. The sample holds 9,000 to 13,000 distinct CDR3 sequences; roughly 31% are singletons and the top ten take roughly an eighth. Sequenced: blood. Receptors originate from a human donor with active COVID-19. The CDR3 runs from the conserved cysteine through the conserved F or W. D genes are given only for firm matches. Only part of the rows carry a size: once, few, many, or a class if the clone is expanded.

CSVAELAGRRGTDTQYF	TGCAGCGTTGCTGAACTAGCGGGACGAAGGGGCACAGATACGCAGTATTTT	TRBV29-1	TRBJ2-3	NA	TRBD2
CASSLTSTDTQYF	TGCGCCAGCAGCTTAACTAGCACAGATACGCAGTATTTT	TRBV5-1	TRBJ2-3	NA	NA
CASSSDQLGTIQYF	TGTGCCAGCAGTTCCGACCAATTAGGGACCATTCAGTACTTC	TRBV6-5	TRBJ2-4	few	NA
CASSELAGVYNEQFF	TGCGCCAGCAGCGAACTAGCGGGGGTTTACAATGAGCAGTTCTTC	TRBV4-3	TRBJ2-1	NA	TRBD2
CASSLDRGRGNQPQHF	TGTGCCAGCAGCTTAGATCGGGGGCGAGGCAATCAGCCCCAGCATTTT	TRBV7-2	TRBJ1-5	NA	NA
CASSASRVGYNEQFF	TGTGCCAGCAGTGCCTCTAGGGTCGGCTACAATGAGCAGTTCTTC	TRBV6-4	TRBJ2-1	medium-sized	NA
CASSSLAGGYEQFF	TGTGCCAGCAGTTCGCTAGCGGGGGGTTATGAGCAGTTCTTC	TRBV6-2/TRBV6-3	TRBJ2-1	NA	TRBD2
CAWSPRGNQPQHF	TGTGCCTGGAGTCCCCGGGGCAATCAGCCCCAGCATTTT	TRBV30	TRBJ1-5	NA	NA
CASRQTGATNEKLFF	TGTGCCAGCAGGCAGACAGGTGCAACTAATGAAAAACTGTTTTTT	TRBV27	TRBJ1-4	NA	NA
CVTSRAKRLRGSQSPLHF	TGTGTCACCAGCAGAGCCAAGAGGTTGAGGGGATCCCAATCACCCCTCCACTTT	TRBV15	TRBJ1-6	NA	NA
CASSRDRGIKAFF	TGTGCCAGCAGCCGGGACAGGGGCATCAAAGCTTTCTTT	TRBV7-9	TRBJ1-1	NA	TRBD1
CASQTDGETQYF	TGCGCCAGCCAAACAGATGGAGAGACCCAGTACTTC	TRBV5-1	TRBJ2-5	few	NA
CASSFVGALTEAFF	TGTGCCAGCAGCTTCGTTGGGGCGCTCACTGAAGCTTTCTTT	TRBV11-2	TRBJ1-1	NA	NA
CSASLETQYF	TGCAGTGCGTCCTTAGAGACCCAGTACTTC	TRBV20-1	TRBJ2-5	NA	NA
CASSLEGANSYEQYF	TGCGCCAGCAGCTTGGAAGGGGCGAACTCCTACGAGCAGTACTTC	TRBV5-1	TRBJ2-7	NA	NA
CSAAQGGGGYTF	TGCAGTGCCGCACAGGGAGGAGGAGGCTACACCTTC	TRBV20-1	TRBJ1-2	NA	NA
CASSHLRDVSSGANVLTF	TGTGCCAGCAGCCACCTCCGGGACGTTAGCTCTGGGGCCAACGTCCTGACTTTC	TRBV14	TRBJ2-6	NA	NA
CASRPTAYNEQFF	TGTGCCAGCCGTCCGACAGCCTACAATGAGCAGTTCTTC	TRBV6-5	TRBJ2-1	few	NA
CASSRERGYNSPLHF	TGTGCCAGCAGTCGGGAGAGGGGATATAATTCACCCCTCCACTTT	TRBV6-5	TRBJ1-6	NA	NA
CASSATDADRETQYF	TGTGCCAGCAGCGCGACAGACGCGGACCGAGAGACCCAGTACTTC	TRBV11-1	TRBJ2-5	NA	NA
CASTPGGSYTGELFF	TGTGCCAGCACTCCGGGGGGGAGTTACACCGGGGAGCTGTTTTTT	TRBV27	TRBJ2-2	medium-sized	TRBD2
CAWTSGGRDQETQYF	TGTGCCTGGACTAGCGGGGGCCGTGACCAAGAGACCCAGTACTTC	TRBV30	TRBJ2-5	NA	TRBD2
CASSLPGAGALNTEAFF	TGTGCCAGTAGTCTACCCGGGGCAGGGGCTTTGAACACTGAAGCTTTCTTT	TRBV19	TRBJ1-1	NA	NA
CASSYSPGVPTEAFF	TGTGCCAGCAGTTATAGCCCGGGGGTCCCCACTGAAGCTTTCTTT	TRBV6-5	TRBJ1-1	few	NA
CATTPPGAPNTEAFF	TGTGCCACCACCCCGCCAGGGGCGCCGAACACTGAAGCTTTCTTT	TRBV15	TRBJ1-1	NA	NA
CASSIGNQPQHF	TGTGCCAGTAGTATCGGCAATCAGCCCCAGCATTTT	TRBV19	TRBJ1-5	medium-sized	NA
CSARDPTPAYEQYF	TGCAGTGCTAGAGATCCAACACCTGCCTACGAGCAGTACTTC	TRBV20-1	TRBJ2-7	few	NA
CATSRDFYGYTF	TGTGCCACCAGCAGAGACTTCTATGGCTACACCTTC	TRBV15	TRBJ1-2	medium-sized	NA
CASSPGQGASPLHF	TGTGCCAGCAGCCCGGGACAGGGGGCTTCACCCCTCCACTTT	TRBV5-4	TRBJ1-6	few	TRBD1
CASSSKGGQGRDQPQHF	TGTGCCAGCAGCTCTAAGGGTGGACAGGGGCGAGATCAGCCCCAGCATTTT	TRBV7-9	TRBJ1-5	NA	TRBD1
CASSVTTGANEKLFF	TGTGCCAGCAGTGTCACGACGGGGGCTAATGAAAAACTGTTTTTT	TRBV6-4	TRBJ1-4	few	NA
CASSVTGMREAFF	TGTGCCAGCAGCGTCACAGGGATGAGAGAAGCTTTCTTT	TRBV6-2/TRBV6-3	TRBJ1-1	NA	NA
CASSRTGLYEQYF	TGTGCCAGCAGCCGGACAGGGCTCTACGAGCAGTACTTC	TRBV6-2/TRBV6-3	TRBJ2-7	NA	TRBD1
CASSFSDGYEQYF	TGTGCCAGCAGTTTCTCGGACGGCTACGAGCAGTACTTC	TRBV6-1	TRBJ2-7	medium-sized	NA
CASSYSGTSGIYNEQFF	TGTGCCAGCAGTTACTCGGGGACTAGTGGAATCTACAATGAGCAGTTCTTC	TRBV6-2/TRBV6-3	TRBJ2-1	NA	TRBD2
CASRPGIRGGRLETQYF	TGTGCCAGCAGACCGGGCATCCGGGGGGGCCGTTTGGAGACCCAGTACTTC	TRBV6-2/TRBV6-3	TRBJ2-5	few	TRBD2
CATPLRCHGGEAFF	TGTGCCACCCCACTTAGGTGCCATGGGGGTGAAGCTTTCTTT	TRBV27	TRBJ1-1	few	NA
CASSYGRGGASGNTIYF	TGTGCCAGCAGTTACGGTAGAGGGGGCGCCTCGGGAAACACCATATATTTT	TRBV6-5	TRBJ1-3	few	TRBD1
CSARSARTFSYEQYF	TGCAGTGCTAGATCGGCGCGGACCTTCTCCTACGAGCAGTACTTC	TRBV20-1	TRBJ2-7	NA	NA